This TCR beta chain came from a study of cytomegalovirus exposure and HLA in healthy donors. This clone was seen more than once but under ten times. Primers for the PCR totalled 60 Vbeta and 13 Jbeta. Profiled with immunoSEQ multiplex PCR; TCRdb holds only in-frame clones, not every one. The repertoire includes 220,000 or so clones, about 77% of them detected once, and less than 2% sits in the top ten. V was trimmed by 0 bases and J by 2 bases, leaving 25 bases between them. The CDR3 extends over 19 amino acids. Per the germline V gene, CDR1 is GTSNPN and CDR2 is SVGIG (reference sequence). The chain combines TRBV30 with TRBJ1-2; D remains unclear. The sequenced sample was PBMCs. This TCR came from a woman younger than 45 in good health and CMV-seronegative. The CDR3 is CAWSVNVFNPVSFNYGYTF. The CDR3 nucleotides read TGTGCCTGGAGTGTAAATGTCTTTAACCCGGTTTCTTTCAACTATGGCTACACCTTC.